This paragraph covers one T cell receptor (beta chain) sequence. Its antigen is unidentified. Other nucleotide sequences from this sample produce the same CDR3. This sample stems from a study of T cell responses to AZD1222 COVID-19 vaccine. The wider study: Pooling was applied to second doses at about 4 or about 12 weeks. Study results and caveats: Regions left unmutated in variants are reportedly the target of nearly half of spike-specific TCRs. Vaccine-associated CD4 TCRs ranged over spike, dominating at 160-218 and 743-854. Spike-specific TCR breadth and depth rose after two AZD1222 doses.

Trimming cost V 0 bases and J 1 base, with 7 bases left between them. The CDR3 loop spans 15 amino acids. The V gene's germline CDR1 is MNHEY and CDR2 SVGAGI. Using immunoSEQ multiplex PCR, the repertoire was profiled, and TCRdb retains in-frame clones only, with some absent. The table lists just under 95,000 clones, roughly 90% of them singletons. This receptor was obtained from an adult in good health. Sequenced here: peripheral blood, sampled on day 0 of AZD1222 vaccination. This rearrangement joins TRBV6-5 to TRBJ1-5; a weak D match, TRBD1 (5 bases). CDR3 protein: CASSYSGGSNQPQHF. CDR3 sequence (DNA): TGTGCCAGCAGTTACTCGGGGGGGAGCAATCAGCCCCAGCATTTT.